This TCR beta chain was sequenced for a study of cytomegalovirus exposure and HLA in healthy donors. Study background: One earlier analysis, a look at 150 million to 200 million T cells, found 100 million to 130 million unique TCR beta sequences. Study-level results: Trimming of TCR beta V- and J-genes showed a link, identified in a later analysis, to a missense DCLRE1C variant. Among TCR beta chains, those listed as cytomegalovirus-associated numbered around 180.

The CDR3 length is 17 residues. From germline, CDR1 is MNHEY and CDR2 SMNVEV (reference sequence). After removal of 5 bases from V and 4 bases from J, the junction contained 12 bases not matched to a gene. To note about this clone: The antigen remains undetermined.

PCR primers comprised 60 Vbeta and 13 Jbeta primers. Method: immunoSEQ multiplex PCR; TCRdb's copy keeps in-frame clones and lacks some. This table has about 140,000 clones, around 80% appearing once. V usage is TRBV27 and J usage is TRBJ1-5, with 9 positions matching TRBD1. The clonotype comes from a female donor in good health and CMV-seronegative. Sample: PBMCs. The CDR3 protein is CASSPSIRDRENQPQHF. The CDR3 DNA reads as TGTGCCAGCAGTCCGTCAATCAGGGACAGGGAAAATCAGCCCCAGCATTTT.